Here is one T cell receptor beta chain with its context. The antigen is not known. Possible read error: a much larger clone is one base away. Sorting of live CD3+CD8+TCRalphabeta+ cells by PD-1 and/or TIGIT gave four subsets. This CDR3 is built from 14 residues. CDR1 and CDR2 from the germline V gene are MDHEN and SYDVKM. This record comes from a study of circulating CD8 cells and anti-PD-1 response in melanoma. Study conclusions and caveats: Tumor reactivity was tested by peptide assays on expanded sorted subsets. Previously treated and treatment-naive patients were pooled together. Under 7% of TRB clonotypes were shared between subsets at M1.

Using approximately 16 ng of total RNA, TCR libraries were made with the QIAseq Immune Repertoire TCR panel. TCRdb used MiXCR to reprocess the reads, holding one entry per CDR3 protein. The data contain 800 to 1,000 distinct CDR3 sequences, 4% to 5.5% of them singletons. The starting material was CD8+ T cells from PBMCs, obtained at baseline or after one month of anti-PD-1 therapy (not recorded which). The receptor was derived from a human donor with melanoma. V and J are TRBV28 and TRBJ2-5; the match to TRBD2 covers 11 bases. Written as DNA, the CDR3 is TGTGGCAGCAGTTTTCGGACTAGCGGGGAGACCCAGTACTTC. Protein product: CGSSFRTSGETQYF.